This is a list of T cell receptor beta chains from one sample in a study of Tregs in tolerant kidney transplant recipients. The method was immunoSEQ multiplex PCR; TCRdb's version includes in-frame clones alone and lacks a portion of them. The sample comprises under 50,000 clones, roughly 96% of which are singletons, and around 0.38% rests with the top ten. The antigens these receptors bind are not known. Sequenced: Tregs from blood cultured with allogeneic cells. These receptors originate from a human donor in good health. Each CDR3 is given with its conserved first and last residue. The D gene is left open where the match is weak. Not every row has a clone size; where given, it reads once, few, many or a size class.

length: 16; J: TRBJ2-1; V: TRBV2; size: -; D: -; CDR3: CASTTTVGGTFGEQFF; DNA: TGTGCCAGCACCACGACCGTCGGGGGAACCTTTGGTGAGCAGTTCTTC
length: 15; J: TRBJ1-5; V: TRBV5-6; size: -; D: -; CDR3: CASSLAGSVDQPQHF; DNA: TGTGCCAGCAGCTTGGCGGGGTCAGTTGATCAGCCCCAGCATTTT
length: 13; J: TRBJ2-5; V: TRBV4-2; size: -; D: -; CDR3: CASSRGLQETQYF; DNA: TGTGCCAGCAGCCGGGGACTGCAAGAGACCCAGTACTTC
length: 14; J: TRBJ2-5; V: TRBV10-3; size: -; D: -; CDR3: CAISESTLQETQYF; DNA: TGTGCCATCAGTGAGTCAACACTCCAAGAGACCCAGTACTTC
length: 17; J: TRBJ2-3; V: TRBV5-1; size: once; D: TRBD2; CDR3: CASSLDRTSGSTDTQYF; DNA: TGCGCCAGCAGCTTGGATAGGACTAGCGGAAGCACAGATACGCAGTATTTT
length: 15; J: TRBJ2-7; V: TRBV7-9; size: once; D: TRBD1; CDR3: CASSRQGLSSYEQYF; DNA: TGTGCCAGCAGCCGACAGGGCCTTAGCTCCTACGAGCAGTACTTC
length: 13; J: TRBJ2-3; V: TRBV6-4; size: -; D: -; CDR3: CASSDGVRGTQYF; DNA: TGTGCCAGCAGTGACGGGGTTCGGGGTACGCAGTATTTT
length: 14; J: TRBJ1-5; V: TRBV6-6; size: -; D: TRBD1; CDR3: CASRNRDRVQPQHF; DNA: TGTGCCAGCAGGAACCGGGACAGGGTTCAGCCCCAGCATTTT
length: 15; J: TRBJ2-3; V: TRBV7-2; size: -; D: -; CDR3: CASSWRVRQTDTQYF; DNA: TGTGCCAGCAGCTGGAGGGTCCGACAGACAGATACGCAGTATTTT
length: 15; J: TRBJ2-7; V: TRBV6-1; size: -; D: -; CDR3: CASSEAPGGGYEQYF; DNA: TGTGCCAGCAGTGAAGCACCCGGAGGGGGGTACGAGCAGTACTTC
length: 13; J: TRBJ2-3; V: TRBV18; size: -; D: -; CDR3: CASSRFSTDTQYF; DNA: TGTGCCAGCTCACGTTTTAGCACAGATACGCAGTATTTT
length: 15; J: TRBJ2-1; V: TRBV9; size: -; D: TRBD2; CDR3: CASTRELGHYNEQFF; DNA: TGTGCCAGCACGCGGGAGCTCGGGCACTACAATGAGCAGTTCTTC
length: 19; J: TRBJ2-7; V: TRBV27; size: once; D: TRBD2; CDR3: CASSLSSGLAGVVAYEQYF; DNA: TGTGCCAGCAGTTTATCTTCCGGACTAGCGGGAGTAGTGGCATACGAGCAGTACTTC
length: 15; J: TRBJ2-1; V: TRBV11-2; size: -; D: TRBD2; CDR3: CASSPGLGGSFEQFF; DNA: TGTGCCAGCAGCCCGGGTCTAGGCGGGAGCTTTGAGCAGTTCTTC
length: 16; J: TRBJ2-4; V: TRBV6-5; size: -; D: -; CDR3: CASSYSSGTATNIQYF; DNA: TGTGCCAGCAGTTACAGCTCCGGGACTGCGACGAACATTCAGTACTTC
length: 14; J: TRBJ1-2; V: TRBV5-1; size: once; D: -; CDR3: CASSLSGGYYGYTF; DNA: TGCGCCAGCAGCTTGTCCGGGGGTTACTATGGCTACACCTTC
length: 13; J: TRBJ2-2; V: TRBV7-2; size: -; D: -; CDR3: CASSGGLTGELFF; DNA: TGTGCCAGCAGCGGGGGTTTGACCGGGGAGCTGTTTTTT
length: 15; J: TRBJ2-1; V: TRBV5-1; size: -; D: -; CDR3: CASSLDLASYNEQFF; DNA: TGCGCCAGCAGCTTGGATCTTGCCTCCTACAATGAGCAGTTCTTC
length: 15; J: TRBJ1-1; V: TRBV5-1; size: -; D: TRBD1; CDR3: CASSPTGGKNTEAFF; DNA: TGCGCCAGCAGCCCGACAGGGGGTAAGAACACTGAAGCTTTCTTT
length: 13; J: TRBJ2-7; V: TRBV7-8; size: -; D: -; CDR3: CASTTVLLYEQYF; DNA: TGTGCCAGCACCACAGTCCTCCTCTACGAGCAGTACTTC
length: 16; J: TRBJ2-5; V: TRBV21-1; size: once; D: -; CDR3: CATQPGVAGGPGTQYF; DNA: TGTGCCACCCAGCCCGGGGTGGCGGGAGGACCAGGGACCCAGTACTTC
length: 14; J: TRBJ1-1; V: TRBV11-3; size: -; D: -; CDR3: CASSLEGVDTEAFF; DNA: TGTGCCAGCAGCTTAGAGGGGGTTGACACTGAAGCTTTCTTT
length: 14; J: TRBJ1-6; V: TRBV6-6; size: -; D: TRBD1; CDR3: CASSRDRGNSPLHF; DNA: TGTGCCAGCAGTCGAGACAGGGGTAATTCACCCCTCCACTTT
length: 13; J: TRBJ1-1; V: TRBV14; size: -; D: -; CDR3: CASSQLLNTEAFF; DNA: TGTGCCAGCAGCCAGCTATTGAACACTGAAGCTTTCTTT
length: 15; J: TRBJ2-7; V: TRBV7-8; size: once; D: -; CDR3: CASSLLSDRSYEQYF; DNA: TGTGCCAGCAGCTTACTGAGTGACAGATCTTACGAGCAGTACTTC